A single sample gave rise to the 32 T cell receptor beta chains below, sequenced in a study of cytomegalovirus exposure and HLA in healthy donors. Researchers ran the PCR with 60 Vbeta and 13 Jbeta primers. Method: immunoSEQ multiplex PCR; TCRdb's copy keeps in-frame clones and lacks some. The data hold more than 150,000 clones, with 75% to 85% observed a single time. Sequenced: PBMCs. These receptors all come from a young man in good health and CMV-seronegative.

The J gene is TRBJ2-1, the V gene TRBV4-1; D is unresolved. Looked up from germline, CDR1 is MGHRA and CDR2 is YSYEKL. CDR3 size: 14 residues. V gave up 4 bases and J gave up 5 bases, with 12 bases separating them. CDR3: CASSRLRLNNEQFF. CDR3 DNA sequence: TGCGCCAGCAGCCGCCTGAGATTAAACAATGAGCAGTTCTTC.

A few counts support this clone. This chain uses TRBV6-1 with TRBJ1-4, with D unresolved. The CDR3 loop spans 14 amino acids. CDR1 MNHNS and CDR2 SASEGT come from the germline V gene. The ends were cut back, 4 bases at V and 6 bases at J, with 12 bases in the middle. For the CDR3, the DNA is TGTGCCAGCAGTGGGGCAGGAGGACATGAAAAACTGTTTTTT. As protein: CASSGAGGHEKLFF.

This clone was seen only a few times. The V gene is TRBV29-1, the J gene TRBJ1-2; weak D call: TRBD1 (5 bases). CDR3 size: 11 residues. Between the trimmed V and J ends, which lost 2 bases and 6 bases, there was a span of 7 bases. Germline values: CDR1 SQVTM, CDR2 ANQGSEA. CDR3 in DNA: TGCAGCGTTGAAAAAGGGGATGGCTACACCTTC. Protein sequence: CSVEKGDGYTF.

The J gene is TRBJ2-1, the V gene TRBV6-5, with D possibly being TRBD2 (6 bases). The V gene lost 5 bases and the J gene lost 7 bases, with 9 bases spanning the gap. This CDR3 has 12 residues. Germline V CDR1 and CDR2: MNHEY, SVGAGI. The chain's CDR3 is CASSEGRNEQFF. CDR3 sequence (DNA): TGTGCCAGCAGTGAAGGGAGGAATGAGCAGTTCTTC.

This chain's CDR3 is CASSPYTF. For the CDR3, the DNA is TGTGCCAGCAGCCCCTATACCTTC. The V call is TRBV11-1, the J call TRBJ1-2; no reliable D call. Trimming took 5 bases from V and 14 from J, leaving 6 bases between them. The CDR3 loop spans 8 amino acids. CDR1 is SGHAT, CDR2 FQDESV, per germline (reference sequence).

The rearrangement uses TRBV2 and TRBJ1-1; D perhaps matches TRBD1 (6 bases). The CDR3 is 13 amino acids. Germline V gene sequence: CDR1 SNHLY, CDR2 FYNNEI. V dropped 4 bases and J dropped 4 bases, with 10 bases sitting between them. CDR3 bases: TGTGCCAGCAGTGTTACAGGGTCCACTGAAGCTTTCTTT. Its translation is CASSVTGSTEAFF.

The CDR3 DNA is TGCAGCGTAGGGGACAGCCCTTATGGCTACACCTTC. Amino acids: CSVGDSPYGYTF. The chain joins TRBV29-1 to TRBJ1-2; 7 nucleotides agree with TRBD1. CDR1 is SQVTM and CDR2 is ANQGSEA in the germline V gene. The junction had 6 bases not matched to a gene; V was cut back by 6 bases and J by 5 bases. The CDR3 is made up of 12 amino acids.

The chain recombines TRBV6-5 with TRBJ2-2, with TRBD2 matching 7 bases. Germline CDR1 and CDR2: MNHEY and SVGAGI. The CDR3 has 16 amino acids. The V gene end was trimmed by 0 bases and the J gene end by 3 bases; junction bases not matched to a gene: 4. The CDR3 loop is CASSYSLGGDTGELFF. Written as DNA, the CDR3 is TGTGCCAGCAGTTACTCCTTGGGGGGGGACACCGGGGAGCTGTTTTTT.

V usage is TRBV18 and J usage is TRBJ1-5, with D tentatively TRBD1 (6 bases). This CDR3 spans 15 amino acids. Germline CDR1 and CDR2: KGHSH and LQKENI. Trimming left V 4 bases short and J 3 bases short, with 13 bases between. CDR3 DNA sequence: TGTGCCAGCTCACTCGCAGGGGCCCTCAATCAGCCCCAGCATTTT. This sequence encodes CASSLAGALNQPQHF.

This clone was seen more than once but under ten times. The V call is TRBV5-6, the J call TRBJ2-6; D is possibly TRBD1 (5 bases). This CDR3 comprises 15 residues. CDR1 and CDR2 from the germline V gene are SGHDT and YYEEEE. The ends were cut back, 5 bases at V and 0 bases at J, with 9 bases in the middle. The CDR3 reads CASSPQGSGANVLTF. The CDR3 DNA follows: TGTGCCAGCAGTCCCCAGGGCTCTGGGGCCAACGTCCTGACTTTC. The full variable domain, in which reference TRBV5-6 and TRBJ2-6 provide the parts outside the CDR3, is DAGVTQSPTHLIKTRGQQVTLRCSPKSGHDTVSWYQQALGQGPQFIFQYYEEEERQRGNFPDRFSGHQFPNYSSELNVNALLLGDSALYLCASSPQGSGANVLTFGAGSRLTVL.

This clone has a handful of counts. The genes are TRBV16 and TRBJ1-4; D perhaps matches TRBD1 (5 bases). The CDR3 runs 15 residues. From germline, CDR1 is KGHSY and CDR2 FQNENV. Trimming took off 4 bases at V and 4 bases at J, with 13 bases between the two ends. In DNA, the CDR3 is TGTGCCAGCAGCCTCTGGGGCAGCCATAATGAAAAACTGTTTTTT. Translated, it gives CASSLWGSHNEKLFF.

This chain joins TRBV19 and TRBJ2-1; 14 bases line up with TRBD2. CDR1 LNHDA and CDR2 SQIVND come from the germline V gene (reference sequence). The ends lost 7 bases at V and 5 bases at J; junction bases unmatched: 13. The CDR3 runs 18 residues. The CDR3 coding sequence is TGTGCCAGTACCCGACTCGGGACTAGCGGGGGACCAAACAATGAGCAGTTCTTC. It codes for CASTRLGTSGGPNNEQFF.

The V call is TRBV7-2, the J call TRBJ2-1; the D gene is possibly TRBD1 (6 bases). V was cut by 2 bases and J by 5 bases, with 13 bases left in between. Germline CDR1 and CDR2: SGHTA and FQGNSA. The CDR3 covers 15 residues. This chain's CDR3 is CASSLRRTVNNEQFF. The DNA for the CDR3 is TGTGCCAGCAGCTTAAGGAGGACAGTAAACAATGAGCAGTTCTTC.

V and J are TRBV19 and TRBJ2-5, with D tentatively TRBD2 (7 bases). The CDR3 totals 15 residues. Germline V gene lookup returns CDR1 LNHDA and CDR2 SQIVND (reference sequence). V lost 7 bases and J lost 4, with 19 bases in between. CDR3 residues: CASMGGRGPSETQYF. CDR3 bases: TGTGCCAGTATGGGGGGGCGAGGACCCTCAGAGACCCAGTACTTC.

CDR3 DNA: TGTGCCAGCAGCTTACAGGGGAGCACAGATACGCAGTATTTT. This gives the protein CASSLQGSTDTQYF. V and J are TRBV7-3 and TRBJ2-3; weak D call: TRBD1 (6 bases). Germline CDR1 reads SGHTA; CDR2 reads FQGTGA. CDR3 size: 14 residues. V lost 2 bases and J 0 bases, leaving 6 bases between the germline ends.

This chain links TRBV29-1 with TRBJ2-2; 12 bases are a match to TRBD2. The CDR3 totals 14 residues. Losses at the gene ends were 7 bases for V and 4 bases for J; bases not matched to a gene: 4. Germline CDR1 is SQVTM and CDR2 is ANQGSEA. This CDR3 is CSGQTSGGTGELFF. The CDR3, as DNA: TGCAGCGGTCAGACTAGCGGGGGCACCGGGGAGCTGTTTTTT.

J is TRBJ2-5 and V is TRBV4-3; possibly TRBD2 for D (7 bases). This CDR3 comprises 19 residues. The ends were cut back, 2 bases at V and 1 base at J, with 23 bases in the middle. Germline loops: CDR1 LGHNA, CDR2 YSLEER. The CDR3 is CASSQHGPDGAGAQETQYF. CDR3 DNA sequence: TGCGCCAGCAGCCAACACGGGCCGGATGGTGCGGGGGCCCAAGAGACCCAGTACTTC.

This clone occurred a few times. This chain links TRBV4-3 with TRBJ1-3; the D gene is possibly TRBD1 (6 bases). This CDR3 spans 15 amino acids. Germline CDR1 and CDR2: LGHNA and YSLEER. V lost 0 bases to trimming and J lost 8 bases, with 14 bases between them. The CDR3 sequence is CASSQDSGEGDTIYF. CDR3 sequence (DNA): TGCGCCAGCAGCCAAGATTCAGGGGAAGGGGACACCATATATTTT.

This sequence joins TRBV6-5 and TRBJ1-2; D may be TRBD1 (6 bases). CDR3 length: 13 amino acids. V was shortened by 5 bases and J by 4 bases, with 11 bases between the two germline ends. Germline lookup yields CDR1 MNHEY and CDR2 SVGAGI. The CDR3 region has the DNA TGTGCCAGCAGTGCGGGGGGCAGCTATGGCTACACCTTC. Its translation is CASSAGGSYGYTF.

The CDR3 DNA follows: TGTGCCAGCATCCCCCCGGGGGGATCCTACAATGAGCAGTTCTTC. This sequence encodes CASIPPGGSYNEQFF. This chain uses TRBV6-5 with TRBJ2-1, with TRBD2 identical over 7 bases. Per germline, CDR1 MNHEY and CDR2 SVGAGI. The CDR3 runs to 15 residues. The junction had 7 bases not matched to a gene; V was cut back by 7 bases and J by 1 base.

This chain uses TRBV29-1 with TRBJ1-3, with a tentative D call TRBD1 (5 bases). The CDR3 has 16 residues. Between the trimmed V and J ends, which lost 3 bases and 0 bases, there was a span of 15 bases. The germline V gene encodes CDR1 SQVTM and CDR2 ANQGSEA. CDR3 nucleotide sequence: TGCAGCGTTGAGGGAGGGCCAGGGCTCTCTGGAAACACCATATATTTT. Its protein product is CSVEGGPGLSGNTIYF.

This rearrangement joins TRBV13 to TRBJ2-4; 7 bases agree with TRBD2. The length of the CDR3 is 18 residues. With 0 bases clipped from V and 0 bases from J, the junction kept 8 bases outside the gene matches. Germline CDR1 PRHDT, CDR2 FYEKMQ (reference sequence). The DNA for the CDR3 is TGTGCCAGCAGCTTAGGCCTAACTAGCGCCCTAGCCAAAAACATTCAGTACTTC. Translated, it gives CASSLGLTSALAKNIQYF.

In DNA form, the CDR3 reads TGTGCCAGCAGCAACCCTCGGACAGGGGGGGACTATGGCTACACCTTC. It encodes CASSNPRTGGDYGYTF. The V gene is TRBV9, the J gene TRBJ1-2; 10 nucleotides align to TRBD1. Losses at the gene ends were 4 bases for V and 3 bases for J; bases not matched to a gene: 9. The germline gives CDR1 SGDLS, CDR2 YYNGEE. The CDR3 runs 16 residues. Looking up the rest from reference TRBV9 and TRBJ1-2 gives the full variable domain: DSGVTQTPKHLITATGQRVTLRCSPRSGDLSVYWYQQSLDQGLQFLIQYYNGEERAKGNILERFSAQQFPDLHSELNLSSLELGDSALYFCASSNPRTGGDYGYTFGSGTRLTVV.

This chain's CDR3 is CAISPGGTGGWSTDTQYF. The DNA of the CDR3 is TGTGCCATCAGCCCAGGGGGGACAGGGGGTTGGAGCACAGATACGCAGTATTTT. The chain has TRBV10-3 and TRBJ2-3; TRBD1 agrees at 11 bases. J lost 0 bases, V lost 6 bases, and 11 bases had no gene match. The CDR3 extends over 18 amino acids. Germline lookup yields CDR1 ENHRY and CDR2 SYGVKD.

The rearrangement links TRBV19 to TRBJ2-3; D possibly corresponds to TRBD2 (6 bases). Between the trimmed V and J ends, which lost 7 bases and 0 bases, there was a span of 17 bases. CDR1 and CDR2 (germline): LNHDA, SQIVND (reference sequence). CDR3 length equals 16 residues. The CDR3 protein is CASTPRGAGSTDTQYF. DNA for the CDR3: TGTGCCAGTACCCCGAGAGGGGCGGGAAGCACAGATACGCAGTATTTT. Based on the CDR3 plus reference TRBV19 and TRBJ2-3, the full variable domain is DGGITQSPKYLFRKEGQNVTLSCEQNLNHDAMYWYRQDPGQGLRLIYYSQIVNDFQKGDIAEGYSVSREKKESFPLTVTSAQKNPTAFYLCASTPRGAGSTDTQYFGPGTRLTVL.

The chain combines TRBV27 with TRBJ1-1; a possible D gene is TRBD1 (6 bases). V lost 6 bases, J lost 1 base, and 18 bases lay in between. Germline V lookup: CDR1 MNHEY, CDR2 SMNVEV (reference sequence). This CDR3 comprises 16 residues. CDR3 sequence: CASRTRGELPNTEAFF. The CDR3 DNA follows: TGTGCCAGCAGAACCAGGGGAGAGCTACCGAACACTGAAGCTTTCTTT.

CDR3 DNA sequence: TGTGCCAGCAGCAGACAGGGGGCGAATCAGCCCCAGCATTTT. Protein sequence: CASSRQGANQPQHF. V is TRBV7-9 and J is TRBJ1-5, with 10 nucleotides matching TRBD1. CDR3 length equals 14 residues. V lost 5 bases, J lost 4 bases, and 2 bases stayed unmatched. Germline V lookup: CDR1 SEHNR, CDR2 FQNEAQ (reference sequence). The full variable domain, its missing parts supplied by reference TRBV7-9 and TRBJ1-5, is DTGVSQNPRHKITKRGQNVTFRCDPISEHNRLYWYRQTLGQGPEFLTYFQNEAQLEKSRLLSDRFSAERPKGSFSTLEIQRTEQGDSAMYLCASSRQGANQPQHFGDGTRLSIL.

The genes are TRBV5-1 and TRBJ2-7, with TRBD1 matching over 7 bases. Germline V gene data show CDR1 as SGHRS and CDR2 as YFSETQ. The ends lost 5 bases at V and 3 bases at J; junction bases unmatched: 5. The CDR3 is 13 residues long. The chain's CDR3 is CASSSSGGYEQYF. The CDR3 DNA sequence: TGCGCCAGCAGTTCTTCAGGGGGCTACGAGCAGTACTTC. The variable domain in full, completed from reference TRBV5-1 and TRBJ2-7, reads KAGVTQTPRYLIKTRGQQVTLSCSPISGHRSVSWYQQTPGQGLQFLFEYFSETQRNKGNFPGRFSGRQFSNSRSEMNVSTLELGDSALYLCASSSSGGYEQYFGPGTRLTVT.

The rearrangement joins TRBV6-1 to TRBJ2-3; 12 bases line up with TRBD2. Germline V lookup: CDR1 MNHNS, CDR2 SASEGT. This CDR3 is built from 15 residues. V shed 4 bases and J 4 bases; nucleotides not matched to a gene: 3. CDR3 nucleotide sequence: TGTGCCAGCAGTGCGACTAGCGGGGGAGCAGATACGCAGTATTTT. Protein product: CASSATSGGADTQYF.

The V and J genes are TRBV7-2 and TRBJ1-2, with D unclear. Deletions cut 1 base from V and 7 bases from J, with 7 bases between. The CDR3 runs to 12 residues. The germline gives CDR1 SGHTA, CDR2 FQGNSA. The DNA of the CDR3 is TGTGCCAGCAGCTTAGGTCGGGGTGGCTACACCTTC. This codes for CASSLGRGGYTF.

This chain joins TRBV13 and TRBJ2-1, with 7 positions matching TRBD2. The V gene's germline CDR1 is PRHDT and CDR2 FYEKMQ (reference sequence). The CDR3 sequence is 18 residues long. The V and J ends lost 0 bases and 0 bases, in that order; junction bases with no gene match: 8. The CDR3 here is CASSLGGRGRTSYNEQFF. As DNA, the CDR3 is TGTGCCAGCAGCTTAGGTGGGAGGGGACGGACCTCCTACAATGAGCAGTTCTTC.

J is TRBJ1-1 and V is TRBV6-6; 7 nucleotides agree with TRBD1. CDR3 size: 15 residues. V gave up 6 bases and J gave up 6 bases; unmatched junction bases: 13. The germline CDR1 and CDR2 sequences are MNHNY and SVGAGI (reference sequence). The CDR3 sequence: CASSHLLGGLAEAFF. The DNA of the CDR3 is TGTGCCAGCAGCCACCTATTAGGGGGCCTGGCTGAAGCTTTCTTT.